Listed below are T cell receptor beta chains from one sample, sequenced in a study of blood T cell repertoires in COVID-19. Produced via immunoSEQ multiplex PCR; TCRdb's table is partial and in-frame only. The sample consists of about 180,000 clones, over 75% of them appearing once. Material: peripheral blood. All receptors come from a man in his 70s with active or convalescent COVID-19. Each CDR3 is given with its conserved first and last residue. The D gene is left open where the match is weak. Size values are once, few and many counts, or a class for expanded clones, and some rows have none.

TRBV18	TRBJ2-1	once	-	CASSPRSGLDNEQFF	TGTGCCAGCTCGCCCAGATCAGGGTTGGACAATGAGCAGTTCTTC
TRBV5-6	TRBJ2-3	-	TRBD2	CASSRSGGATDTQYF	TGTGCCAGCAGCCGTAGCGGGGGGGCGACAGATACGCAGTATTTT
TRBV5-6	TRBJ2-3	-	-	CASSLGGGSLLNTQYF	TGTGCCAGCAGCTTGGGCGGGGGCTCCCTTCTGAATACGCAGTATTTT
TRBV7-9	TRBJ2-7	-	-	CASSIPAGEQYF	TGTGCCAGCAGCATTCCGGCGGGCGAGCAGTACTTC
TRBV5-4	TRBJ1-2	-	-	CASSSGTTNFNGYTF	TGTGCCAGCAGCTCGGGGACAACCAATTTCAATGGCTACACCTTC
TRBV4-2	TRBJ2-5	-	-	CASSPKGGEEETQYF	TGTGCCAGCAGCCCCAAGGGGGGGGAGGAAGAGACCCAGTACTTC
TRBV9	TRBJ2-3	-	TRBD2	CASSVGTSETDTQYF	TGTGCCAGCAGCGTAGGGACTAGCGAGACAGATACGCAGTATTTT
TRBV12-5	TRBJ2-1	-	-	CASALYRAGVNEQFF	TGTGCTAGTGCCTTATATAGGGCAGGGGTCAATGAGCAGTTCTTC
TRBV5-4	TRBJ1-2	once	-	CASSIDRRTNGYTF	TGTGCCAGCAGCATTGACCGGAGAACGAATGGCTACACCTTC
TRBV24-1	TRBJ2-3	-	-	CATSPRGGTDTQYF	TGTGCCACCAGTCCCCGGGGAGGAACAGATACGCAGTATTTT
TRBV18	TRBJ2-5	few	TRBD1	CASSLGQQETQYF	TGTGCCAGCTCACTGGGACAGCAAGAGACCCAGTACTTC
TRBV10-3	TRBJ2-7	-	TRBD2	CAIFDSSGSESYEQYF	TGTGCCATCTTTGATTCTAGCGGGAGCGAATCCTACGAGCAGTACTTC
TRBV3-1/TRBV3-2	TRBJ1-3	-	-	CASSQDGAGNTIYF	TGTGCCAGCAGCCAAGATGGAGCTGGAAACACCATATATTTT
TRBV5-6	TRBJ1-2	-	-	CASSFPGGGATAQYGYTF	TGTGCCAGCAGCTTTCCCGGTGGGGGGGCAACAGCTCAATATGGCTACACCTTC
TRBV7-2	TRBJ2-7	-	-	CASTLDGSSSYEQYF	TGTGCCAGCACACTAGACGGATCAAGCTCCTACGAGCAGTACTTC
TRBV18	TRBJ1-6	-	-	CASSPRASPLHF	TGTGCCAGCTCACCACGCGCTTCACCCCTCCACTTT
TRBV6-5	TRBJ2-7	-	TRBD1	CASRRQGGSHEQYF	TGTGCCAGCCGTAGACAGGGTGGTAGCCACGAGCAGTACTTC
TRBV12-3/TRBV12-4	TRBJ1-2	-	TRBD1	CASSDRDYGYTF	TGTGCCAGCTCCGACAGGGATTATGGCTACACCTTC
TRBV5-1	TRBJ2-3	-	-	CASSPVFGGRVSTDTQYF	TGCGCCAGCAGCCCCGTATTTGGGGGCCGAGTGAGCACAGATACGCAGTATTTT
TRBV7-9	TRBJ2-5	few	TRBD1	CASSPQGFRETQYF	TGTGCCAGCAGCCCACAGGGGTTCCGAGAGACCCAGTACTTC
TRBV7-9	TRBJ1-4	-	TRBD1	CASSLGTGNEKLFF	TGTGCCAGCAGCTTGGGGACAGGGAATGAAAAACTGTTTTTT
TRBV28	TRBJ1-2	few	-	CASSLRQENYGYTF	TGTGCCAGCAGTTTAAGACAGGAGAACTATGGCTACACCTTC
TRBV9	TRBJ1-2	-	TRBD1	CASSVAGGDGYTF	TGTGCCAGCAGCGTAGCAGGGGGCGATGGCTACACCTTC
TRBV30	TRBJ1-5	once	-	CAWSVLLEPNQPQHF	TGTGCCTGGAGTGTACTATTAGAACCTAATCAGCCCCAGCATTTT
TRBV6-2/TRBV6-3	TRBJ2-5	-	-	CASSEGVGNKGETQYF	TGTGCCAGCAGTGAGGGCGTCGGTAATAAAGGAGAGACCCAGTACTTC
TRBV21-1	TRBJ2-1	-	-	CASSKEPAGRYNEQFF	TGTGCCAGCAGCAAAGAGCCAGCGGGGAGATACAATGAGCAGTTCTTC
TRBV30	TRBJ1-5	once	-	CAWKDQGLGQPQHF	TGTGCCTGGAAAGATCAGGGCCTCGGGCAGCCCCAGCATTTT
TRBV5-1	TRBJ2-2	-	TRBD2	CASSLATSPVASSSTGELFF	TGCGCCAGCAGCTTGGCGACTAGCCCTGTCGCGTCGTCGTCCACCGGGGAGCTGTTTTTT
TRBV5-5	TRBJ1-1	few	-	CASSFEGGTEAFF	TGTGCCAGCAGCTTTGAGGGAGGGACTGAAGCTTTCTTT
TRBV11-2	TRBJ1-2	-	-	CASSHSDGDYGYTF	TGTGCCAGCAGCCATAGTGACGGGGACTATGGCTACACCTTC
TRBV4-2	TRBJ1-6	-	-	CASSQDPGRDSPLHF	TGTGCCAGCAGCCAAGATCCGGGCAGGGATTCACCCCTCCACTTT
TRBV2	TRBJ1-6	few	-	CASTGGRSPLHF	TGTGCCAGCACGGGGGGCCGGTCACCCCTCCACTTT
TRBV11-2	TRBJ2-7	-	TRBD2	CASSLDWTSLHEQYF	TGTGCCAGCAGCTTAGATTGGACTAGCCTCCACGAGCAGTACTTC
TRBV29-1	TRBJ2-7	-	-	CSAFGGPEQYF	TGCAGCGCCTTCGGAGGCCCGGAGCAGTACTTC
TRBV2	TRBJ1-1	many	-	CASRNGRGDTEAFF	TGTGCCAGCAGAAACGGTCGGGGGGACACTGAAGCTTTCTTT
TRBV5-4	TRBJ2-7	-	TRBD1	CASTIQGGEQYF	TGTGCCAGCACCATACAGGGGGGAGAGCAGTACTTC
TRBV5-1	TRBJ1-5	-	TRBD1	CASSLETGSNQPQHF	TGCGCCAGCAGCTTGGAGACAGGGAGCAATCAGCCCCAGCATTTT
TRBV2	TRBJ1-1	-	-	CASKPDTVNTEAFF	TGTGCCAGCAAGCCCGACACGGTGAACACTGAAGCTTTCTTT
TRBV19	TRBJ1-5	-	-	CASSILLNSNQPQHF	TGTGCCAGTAGTATTCTCCTAAATAGCAATCAGCCCCAGCATTTT
TRBV29-1	TRBJ2-2	-	TRBD2	CSADGGAQTGELFF	TGCAGCGCAGACGGGGGGGCTCAGACCGGGGAGCTGTTTTTT